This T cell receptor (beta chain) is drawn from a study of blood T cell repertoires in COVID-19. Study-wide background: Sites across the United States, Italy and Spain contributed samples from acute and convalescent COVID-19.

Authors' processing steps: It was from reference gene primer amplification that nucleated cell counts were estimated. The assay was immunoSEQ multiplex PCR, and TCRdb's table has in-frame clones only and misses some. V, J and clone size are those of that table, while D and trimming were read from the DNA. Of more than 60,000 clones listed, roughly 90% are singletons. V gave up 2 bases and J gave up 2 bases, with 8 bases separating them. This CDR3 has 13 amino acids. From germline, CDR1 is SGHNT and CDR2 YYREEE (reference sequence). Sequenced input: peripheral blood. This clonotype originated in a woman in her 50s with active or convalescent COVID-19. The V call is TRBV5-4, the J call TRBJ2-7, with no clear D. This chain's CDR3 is CASSLGAAYEQYF. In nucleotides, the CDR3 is TGTGCCAGCAGCTTAGGCGCGGCCTACGAGCAGTACTTC.